This T cell receptor beta chain was recovered during a study of blood T cell repertoires in COVID-19. Study information: Samples came from the United States, Italy and Spain, spanning acute and convalescent COVID-19.

As processed by the authors: By means of reference gene primer amplification, nucleated cell counts were estimated. Assay used: immunoSEQ multiplex PCR; TCRdb lists only in-frame clones, some missing. V and J calls and clone size are given by that table; D and trimming were obtained from the DNA. Among hundreds of thousands of clones listed, 87% were seen once. The sample holds one count of this clone. Clinical histories supplied by participants themselves formed the basis of cohort assignment. What the recovered Cohort 3 donors had was two negative PCRs, clearance, or symptom resolution. Per germline, CDR1 SGHDN and CDR2 FVKESK. Trimming cost V 1 base and J 3 bases, with 4 bases left between them. The CDR3 is 12 amino acids.

The chain carries TRBV14 and TRBJ2-7; D is undetermined. Sequencing input: PBMCs or T cells enriched from blood (not recorded which). The sequence was obtained from a woman aged 18-30 years who had recovered from COVID-19. The CDR3 region is CASSQAYYEQYF. The CDR3 nucleotides are TGTGCCAGCAGCCAAGCTTACTACGAGCAGTACTTC.